Listed below are T cell receptor beta chains from one sample, sequenced in a study of molecular identifiers for immune sequencing clone quantification. TCRdb called the PCR reads again in MiXCR, with one record for every CDR3 protein. The top ten clones hold roughly 1.5% of a sample with roughly 65,000 distinct CDR3 sequences, less than 20% of them seen once. Sequenced sample: naive CD8+ T cells from blood, with Jurkat cell RNA spiked in. These receptors all come from a human donor in good health. Some libraries in this study had Jurkat cell RNA spiked in. CDR3s leave out the opening cysteine and the closing phenylalanine or tryptophan. A D gene is named only where the DNA matches it firmly. Some rows have no size entry. The others give once, few or many, or a class for an expanded clone.

TRBJ1-1 TRBV6-5 many - ASTGAAMNTEAF
TRBJ2-5 TRBV7-8 many TRBD1 ASTQGQSQETQY
TRBJ2-7 TRBV7-8 many - ASSRRLETSYEQY
TRBJ2-7 TRBV5-4 many TRBD2 ASSPKVGGGRVYEQY
TRBJ2-2 TRBV19 - TRBD2 ASSMGPAGAGGPIGELF
TRBJ2-7 TRBV27 many - ASSLNLGREQY
TRBJ2-2 TRBV6-5 many TRBD2 ARDYSGRIRDGELF
TRBJ2-6 TRBV28 many - ASSQGTGPPGANVLT
TRBJ2-7 TRBV5-4 few - ASSTAESYEQY
TRBJ2-1 TRBV7-9 many - ASSSTQTPVSEQF
TRBJ1-5 TRBV19 many - ASSGSASQPQH
TRBJ2-5 TRBV28 many TRBD2 ASRQESGKQETQY